This T cell receptor (beta chain) comes out of a study of long-term antiretroviral therapy in people with HIV. A minimum of one pre-ART and two post-ART PBMC samples existed for each donor. Until DNA extraction, the samples held between about 0.9-10 million cryopreserved PBMC. Trimming took 7 bases from V and 7 from J, leaving 19 bases between them. Germline CDR1 reads SQVTM; CDR2 reads ANQGSEA. The CDR3 length is 13 residues. With survey level as its setting, the immunoSEQ assay was v3.0. Generated by immunoSEQ multiplex PCR, the TCRdb table keeps only in-frame clones and is missing some. The data contain roughly 30,000 clones, approximately 87% of them seen just once; the ten biggest clones take up approximately 9.2%.

The sequence was obtained from a man aged 40-49 years with HIV. Sequencing was performed on unsorted PBMCs, taken 4.8 years after starting antiretroviral therapy. The J gene is TRBJ1-2, the V gene TRBV29-1, with D possibly matching TRBD1 (5 bases). The CDR3 is CSALDTREGGYTF. Here the CDR3 DNA reads TGCAGCGCCCTGGACACAAGAGAGGGTGGCTACACCTTC.